Listed below are T cell receptor beta chains from one sample, sequenced in a study of cytomegalovirus exposure and HLA in healthy donors. Sequencing was performed with immunoSEQ multiplex PCR; in TCRdb, only in-frame clones are kept and a portion is missing. Of 65,000 to 90,000 clones listed, roughly 80% are singletons. Material for sequencing was PBMCs. These receptors all come from a man in his forties or fifties in good health and CMV-seronegative. The CDR3 runs from the conserved cysteine through the conserved F or W. The D gene is left open where the match is weak. Size values are once, few and many counts, or a class for expanded clones, and some rows have none.

J gene: TRBJ2-4
V gene: TRBV5-1
D gene: NA
clone size: NA
CDR3 DNA: TGCGCCAGCAAAACTACAGGGGGGGTTCAGTACTTC
CDR3 protein: CASKTTGGVQYF

J gene: TRBJ2-7
V gene: TRBV7-9
D gene: TRBD1
clone size: NA
CDR3 DNA: TGTTCCAGCAGCTACAGGGGCGAGCAGTACTTC
CDR3 protein: CSSSYRGEQYF

J gene: TRBJ2-5
V gene: TRBV27
D gene: TRBD2
clone size: NA
CDR3 DNA: TGTGCCAGCAGTTCTATAGCGGGGGGACAAGAGACCCAGTACTTC
CDR3 protein: CASSSIAGGQETQYF

J gene: TRBJ2-1
V gene: TRBV7-9
D gene: NA
clone size: NA
CDR3 DNA: TGTGCCAGCAGTAGGGGGAATGAGCAGTTCTTC
CDR3 protein: CASSRGNEQFF

J gene: TRBJ1-2
V gene: TRBV15
D gene: TRBD1
clone size: NA
CDR3 DNA: TGTGCCACCAGCAGAGATCGGGACAGGGGGTATGGCTACACCTTC
CDR3 protein: CATSRDRDRGYGYTF

J gene: TRBJ1-2
V gene: TRBV6-5
D gene: NA
clone size: few
CDR3 DNA: TGTGCCAGCAGTTCTGGGGCGCGTGGCTATGGCTACACCTTC
CDR3 protein: CASSSGARGYGYTF

J gene: TRBJ1-1
V gene: TRBV9
D gene: NA
clone size: NA
CDR3 DNA: TGTGCCAGCAGCGGGACTAGCCTGTCGGGCGACGCTTTCTTT
CDR3 protein: CASSGTSLSGDAFF

J gene: TRBJ1-2
V gene: TRBV6-5
D gene: NA
clone size: NA
CDR3 DNA: TGTGCCAGCAGTCAAGGACAGGGCTACACCTTC
CDR3 protein: CASSQGQGYTF

J gene: TRBJ2-5
V gene: TRBV19
D gene: NA
clone size: NA
CDR3 DNA: TGTGCCTCAAGAGCCCCCGCGGTGGAGACCCAGTACTTC
CDR3 protein: CASRAPAVETQYF

J gene: TRBJ1-1
V gene: TRBV29-1
D gene: TRBD1
clone size: NA
CDR3 DNA: TGCAGCGCCACAGACAGGGGGGAAGGGACTGAAGCTTTCTTT
CDR3 protein: CSATDRGEGTEAFF

J gene: TRBJ1-4
V gene: TRBV4-2
D gene: NA
clone size: NA
CDR3 DNA: TGTGCCAGCAGCCATGGAGACAGGCCAACTAATGAAAAACTGTTTTTT
CDR3 protein: CASSHGDRPTNEKLFF

J gene: TRBJ1-1
V gene: TRBV4-2
D gene: TRBD1
clone size: NA
CDR3 DNA: TGTGCCAGCAGCCCTCGGGACAGGGGGAAAACGAACACTGAAGCTTTCTTT
CDR3 protein: CASSPRDRGKTNTEAFF

J gene: TRBJ1-1
V gene: TRBV30
D gene: NA
clone size: NA
CDR3 DNA: TGTGCCTGGAGTATAGCGACGGGTGAAGCTTTCTTT
CDR3 protein: CAWSIATGEAFF

J gene: TRBJ2-7
V gene: TRBV18
D gene: NA
clone size: once
CDR3 DNA: TGTGCCAGCTCACCAATACATCCCTACGAGCAGTACTTC
CDR3 protein: CASSPIHPYEQYF

J gene: TRBJ1-2
V gene: TRBV4-3
D gene: TRBD1
clone size: NA
CDR3 DNA: TGCGCCAGCAGCCAAGATTGGGCAGGGGGGAACTATGGCTACACCTTC
CDR3 protein: CASSQDWAGGNYGYTF

J gene: TRBJ1-2
V gene: TRBV5-4
D gene: NA
clone size: NA
CDR3 DNA: TGTGCCAGCAGCTTAGACAGTAATGTCGGCTACACCTTC
CDR3 protein: CASSLDSNVGYTF

J gene: TRBJ2-7
V gene: TRBV15
D gene: TRBD2
clone size: NA
CDR3 DNA: TGTGCCACCAGCGGAGGGACTAGCCCCTACGAGCAGTACTTC
CDR3 protein: CATSGGTSPYEQYF

J gene: TRBJ1-1
V gene: TRBV5-6
D gene: NA
clone size: few
CDR3 DNA: TGTGCCAGCAGCTTGAGACGGGGTCACACTGAAGCTTTCTTT
CDR3 protein: CASSLRRGHTEAFF

J gene: TRBJ1-4
V gene: TRBV6-6
D gene: NA
clone size: NA
CDR3 DNA: TGTGCCAGCAGTAACCGGGGGGGCGAGTCTAATGAAAAACTGTTTTTT
CDR3 protein: CASSNRGGESNEKLFF

J gene: TRBJ1-1
V gene: TRBV2
D gene: NA
clone size: NA
CDR3 DNA: TGTGCCAGCAGTGAATTTTTCGGGTTGGACACTGAAGCTTTCTTT
CDR3 protein: CASSEFFGLDTEAFF

J gene: TRBJ2-5
V gene: TRBV27
D gene: TRBD2
clone size: few
CDR3 DNA: TGTGCCAGCAGCCCGCCCGGGAGGGAGCAGTACTTC
CDR3 protein: CASSPPGREQYF

J gene: TRBJ2-5
V gene: TRBV6-1
D gene: TRBD2
clone size: NA
CDR3 DNA: TGTGCCAGCAGTGTGAGCGGGGTTCGGGAGACCCAGTACTTC
CDR3 protein: CASSVSGVRETQYF

J gene: TRBJ2-1
V gene: TRBV15
D gene: TRBD1
clone size: few
CDR3 DNA: TGTGCCACCAGCATCCGACAGGGCTACAATGAGCAGTTCTTC
CDR3 protein: CATSIRQGYNEQFF

J gene: TRBJ2-5
V gene: TRBV27
D gene: TRBD2
clone size: NA
CDR3 DNA: TGTGCCAGCAGTCCCAAGCGTCTAGCGGGGGCCCAATTTCAAGAGACCCAGTACTTC
CDR3 protein: CASSPKRLAGAQFQETQYF

J gene: TRBJ2-7
V gene: TRBV10-1
D gene: NA
clone size: NA
CDR3 DNA: TGCGCCAGCAGTGAGTCGTCTAGCGAGAGCTCCTACGAGCAGTACTTC
CDR3 protein: CASSESSSESSYEQYF

J gene: TRBJ2-1
V gene: TRBV7-9
D gene: NA
clone size: NA
CDR3 DNA: TGTGCCAGCAGCTCATCCGGGACTGCTTACAATGAGCAGTTCTTC
CDR3 protein: CASSSSGTAYNEQFF

J gene: TRBJ2-1
V gene: TRBV2
D gene: NA
clone size: NA
CDR3 DNA: TGTGCCAGCAAGGGGGAAAACAATGAGCAGTTCTTC
CDR3 protein: CASKGENNEQFF

J gene: TRBJ1-5
V gene: TRBV28
D gene: NA
clone size: NA
CDR3 DNA: TGTGCCAGCAGCATACAGGGTGCCAATCAGCCCCAGCATTTT
CDR3 protein: CASSIQGANQPQHF

J gene: TRBJ1-2
V gene: TRBV4-3
D gene: NA
clone size: NA
CDR3 DNA: TGCGCCAGCAGCCAAGCTACAGGGATCTATGGCTACACCTTC
CDR3 protein: CASSQATGIYGYTF

J gene: TRBJ2-1
V gene: TRBV10-3
D gene: TRBD2
clone size: NA
CDR3 DNA: TGTGCCATCAGTGGGGGGACTAGCGGGGGCCTAACGACCTACAATGAGCAGTTCTTC
CDR3 protein: CAISGGTSGGLTTYNEQFF

J gene: TRBJ2-1
V gene: TRBV10-3
D gene: NA
clone size: NA
CDR3 DNA: TGTGCCATCTCAGTCTCCTACAATGAGCAGTTCTTC
CDR3 protein: CAISVSYNEQFF

J gene: TRBJ1-2
V gene: TRBV18
D gene: NA
clone size: NA
CDR3 DNA: TGTGCCAGCTCACCAAGCCAGGAAGATGGCTACACCTTC
CDR3 protein: CASSPSQEDGYTF

J gene: TRBJ2-7
V gene: TRBV4-1
D gene: NA
clone size: NA
CDR3 DNA: TGCGCCAGCAGCCAAGAAGGGCAGGGGTTGAACTACGAGCAGTACTTC
CDR3 protein: CASSQEGQGLNYEQYF

J gene: TRBJ1-2
V gene: TRBV2
D gene: TRBD1
clone size: NA
CDR3 DNA: TGTGCCAGCAGCGATGGGACAGCCGGGAGACTTACTAACTATGGCTACACCTTC
CDR3 protein: CASSDGTAGRLTNYGYTF

J gene: TRBJ1-1
V gene: TRBV7-9
D gene: NA
clone size: NA
CDR3 DNA: TGTTCCAGCAGAGACGACGGGTTGAACACTGAAGCTTTCTTT
CDR3 protein: CSSRDDGLNTEAFF

J gene: TRBJ1-2
V gene: TRBV7-8
D gene: NA
clone size: NA
CDR3 DNA: TGTGCCAGCAGCTTACAGGGCTATGGCTACACCTTC
CDR3 protein: CASSLQGYGYTF

J gene: TRBJ1-1
V gene: TRBV29-1
D gene: TRBD1
clone size: once
CDR3 DNA: TGCAGCACCCGGACAGGGTGGACTGAAGCTTTCTTT
CDR3 protein: CSTRTGWTEAFF

J gene: TRBJ1-2
V gene: TRBV6-4
D gene: NA
clone size: NA
CDR3 DNA: TGTGCCAGCAGTGACTCAGGGGTGAATGGCTACACCTTC
CDR3 protein: CASSDSGVNGYTF

J gene: TRBJ2-1
V gene: TRBV4-2
D gene: TRBD2
clone size: NA
CDR3 DNA: TGTGCCAGCAGCCAAGATAAGCTAGCGGGGGCCTACAATGAGCAGTTCTTC
CDR3 protein: CASSQDKLAGAYNEQFF

J gene: TRBJ2-7
V gene: TRBV7-9
D gene: TRBD1
clone size: NA
CDR3 DNA: TGTGCCAGCAGCTTAGTTGCCGGACAGGCTTCCTACGAGCAGTACTTC
CDR3 protein: CASSLVAGQASYEQYF

J gene: TRBJ1-1
V gene: TRBV5-4
D gene: TRBD1
clone size: once
CDR3 DNA: TGTGCCAGCAGCAAGCCGACAGGGTTGAACACTGAAGCTTTCTTT
CDR3 protein: CASSKPTGLNTEAFF

J gene: TRBJ1-2
V gene: TRBV5-5
D gene: TRBD1
clone size: NA
CDR3 DNA: TGTGCCAGCAGCTACCGGGACAGGGGGCTGGGTAACTATGGCTACACCTTC
CDR3 protein: CASSYRDRGLGNYGYTF

J gene: TRBJ2-6
V gene: TRBV7-3
D gene: TRBD1
clone size: NA
CDR3 DNA: TGTGCCAGCAGCAAGACAGGGCGTGGGGCCAACGTCCTGACTTTC
CDR3 protein: CASSKTGRGANVLTF

J gene: TRBJ1-5
V gene: TRBV4-3
D gene: TRBD1
clone size: NA
CDR3 DNA: TGCGCCAGCAGCCCCCGTCGACAGGGGGGTACCCTTAGCAATCAGCCCCAGCATTTT
CDR3 protein: CASSPRRQGGTLSNQPQHF

J gene: TRBJ2-5
V gene: TRBV7-8
D gene: TRBD2
clone size: NA
CDR3 DNA: TGTGCCAGCAGCTCGACTAGCGGGTTAAAGACCCAGTACTTC
CDR3 protein: CASSSTSGLKTQYF

J gene: TRBJ2-7
V gene: TRBV9
D gene: TRBD1
clone size: NA
CDR3 DNA: TGTGCCAGCAGCCCGAGGGGGGGACAGGGCCACGAGCAGTACTTC
CDR3 protein: CASSPRGGQGHEQYF

J gene: TRBJ2-5
V gene: TRBV7-9
D gene: TRBD2
clone size: NA
CDR3 DNA: TGTGCCAGCAGCTTAGGTCCCGGGGGGGAGCAGTACTTC
CDR3 protein: CASSLGPGGEQYF

J gene: TRBJ2-7
V gene: TRBV28
D gene: NA
clone size: few
CDR3 DNA: TGTGCCAGCACCGACTCCTATTTCGACGAGCAGTACTTC
CDR3 protein: CASTDSYFDEQYF